This T cell receptor beta chain was recorded in a study of cytomegalovirus exposure and HLA in healthy donors. Study-wide points: Researchers reported in a later analysis that a missense DCLRE1C variant was tied to TCR beta V- and J-gene trimming. Cytomegalovirus-associated TCR beta chains were listed, numbering over 150. In vitro assays verified that a few CMV-associated chains recognized CMV antigens specifically. For most TCR beta V segments, an earlier analysis put the productive rate at about 90% or about 30% of the time.

Amplification used 60 Vbeta primers and 13 Jbeta primers. The repertoire was sequenced with immunoSEQ multiplex PCR; TCRdb's copy has only in-frame clones and lacks some. The sample consists of some 250,000 clones, around 76% of them appearing once. In the case of this clone: Its antigen remains unidentified.

Trimming stripped 8 bases from V and 1 base from J, with 14 bases between. The germline gives CDR1 SGHVS, CDR2 FNYEAQ. This CDR3 is built from 14 residues. The sample was PBMCs. This receptor was taken from a woman between 40 and 55 years old in good health and CMV-seropositive. This rearrangement joins TRBV7-6 to TRBJ1-1; the D is unclear. This CDR3 is CASAPRVQNTEAFF. CDR3 sequence (DNA): TGTGCCAGCGCCCCCCGGGTGCAGAACACTGAAGCTTTCTTT.